The table lists the clone carrying this T cell receptor beta chain with a few counts. A single heparinised draw of around 0.11 L on average was taken per donor. Since all of the isolated RNA was reverse transcribed, expressed TCRB transcripts were what got sequenced. Some clones are missing from TCRdb's copy, which holds only in-frame ones; the method was immunoSEQ multiplex PCR. The table has fewer than 500,000 clones, about 14% seen once; the top ten hold 0.035% to 0.04%. This specimen comes from a study of beta chain features in type 1 diabetes. The CDR3 has 13 residues. CDR1 is MNHNY, CDR2 SVGAGI, per germline (reference sequence). Trimming stripped 5 bases from V and 3 bases from J, with 11 bases between.

The source is a man under 40 in good health. The chain employs TRBV6-6 and TRBJ2-7, with D unresolved. Sequencing input: naive CD4+ T cells from blood. CDR3 sequence: CASSQAPHYEQYF. CDR3 in DNA: TGTGCCAGCAGTCAAGCACCACACTACGAGCAGTACTTC.